These 3 T cell receptor beta chains were all obtained from the same sample, sequenced in a study of shared clonotypes between healthy human individuals. Here immunoSEQ multiplex PCR was the method, and the copy in TCRdb shows in-frame clones only, minus some. The table records 550,000 to 800,000 clones, 90% of them present only once. Sequencing was carried out using memory CD8+ T cells from PBMCs. Subset reported: CD45RO+ cells pooled with CCR7-negative TemRA cells. Receptors originate from a man younger than 35 in good health. Some clones in this sample may be carry-over from other donors' samples.

The chain uses TRBV11-2 and TRBJ1-3, with a tentative D call TRBD1 (6 bases). The CDR3 loop spans 15 amino acids. Germline-derived CDR1 and CDR2 are SGHAT and FQNNGV. The ends were cut back, 1 base at V and 4 bases at J, with 11 bases in the middle. CDR3 residues: CASSLGAGAGNTIYF. The CDR3 bases are TGTGCCAGCAGCTTAGGGGCAGGGGCAGGAAACACCATATATTTT.

This rearrangement joins TRBV28 to TRBJ1-2; maybe TRBD1 (5 bases). CDR1 and CDR2 (germline): MDHEN, SYDVKM. This CDR3 spans 15 amino acids. V shed 6 bases and J shed 6 bases, with 20 bases lying between them. The CDR3 spells CASSSRGRQTHGYTF. DNA for the CDR3: TGTGCCAGCAGCTCCCGAGGCCGACAGACCCATGGCTACACCTTC.

This clone was seen once. This chain links TRBV5-4 with TRBJ2-1; 9 nucleotides match TRBD2. The J segment lost 8 bases and the V segment lost 4 bases, leaving 10 bases of the junction unmatched. Per the germline V gene, CDR1 is SGHNT and CDR2 is YYREEE (reference sequence). CDR3 size: 15 residues. Here the CDR3 reads CASSVKSAGGYEQFF. The CDR3 DNA sequence: TGTGCCAGCAGCGTAAAGTCAGCGGGAGGTTATGAGCAGTTCTTC.